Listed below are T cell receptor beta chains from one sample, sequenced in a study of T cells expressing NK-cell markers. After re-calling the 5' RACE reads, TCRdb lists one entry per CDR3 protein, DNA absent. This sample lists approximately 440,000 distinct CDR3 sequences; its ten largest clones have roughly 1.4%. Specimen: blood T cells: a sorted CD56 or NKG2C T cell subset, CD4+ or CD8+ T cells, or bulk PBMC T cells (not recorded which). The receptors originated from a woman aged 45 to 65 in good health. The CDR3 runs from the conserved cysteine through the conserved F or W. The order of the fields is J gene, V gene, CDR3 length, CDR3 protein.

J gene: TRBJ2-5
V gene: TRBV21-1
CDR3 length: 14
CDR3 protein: CASSKVTPRETQYF

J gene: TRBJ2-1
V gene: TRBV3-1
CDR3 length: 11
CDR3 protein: CASSQDREQFF

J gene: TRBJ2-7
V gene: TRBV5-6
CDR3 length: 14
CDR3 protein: CASNVAGPSYEQYF

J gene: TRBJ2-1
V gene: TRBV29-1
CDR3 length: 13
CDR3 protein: CSVEMTSGNEQFF

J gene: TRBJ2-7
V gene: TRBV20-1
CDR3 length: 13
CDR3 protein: CSGASNPSYEQYF

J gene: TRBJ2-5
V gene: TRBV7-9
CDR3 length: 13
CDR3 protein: CASSYGTEPTQYF

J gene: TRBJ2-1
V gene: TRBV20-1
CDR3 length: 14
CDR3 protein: CSAISVGIRGEQFF

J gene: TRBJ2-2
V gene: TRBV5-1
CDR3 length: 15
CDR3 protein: CASSLNRANTGELFF

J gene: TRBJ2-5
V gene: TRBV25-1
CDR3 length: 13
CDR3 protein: CASNAGGEETQYF

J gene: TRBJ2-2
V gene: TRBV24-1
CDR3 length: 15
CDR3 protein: CATSIAGGPTGELFF

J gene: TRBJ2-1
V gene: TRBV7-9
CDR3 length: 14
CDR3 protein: CASSLAHYAGEQFF

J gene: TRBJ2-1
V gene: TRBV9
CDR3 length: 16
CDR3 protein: CASSATPLPRENEQFF

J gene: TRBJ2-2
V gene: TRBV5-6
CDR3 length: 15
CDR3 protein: CASSRIVSLTGELFF

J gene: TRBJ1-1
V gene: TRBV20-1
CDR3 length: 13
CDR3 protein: CSARPPSTFEAFF

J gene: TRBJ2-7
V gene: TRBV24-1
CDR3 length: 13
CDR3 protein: CATRSSETYEQYF

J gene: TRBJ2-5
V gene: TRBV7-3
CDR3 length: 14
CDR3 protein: CASSDGGGVETQYF

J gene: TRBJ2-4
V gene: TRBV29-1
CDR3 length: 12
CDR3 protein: CSVSLAENIQYF

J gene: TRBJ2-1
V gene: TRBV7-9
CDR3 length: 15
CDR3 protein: CASSSRLAVNNEQFF

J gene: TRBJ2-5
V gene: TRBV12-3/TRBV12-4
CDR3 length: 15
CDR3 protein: CATSPSGTSGLQRYF

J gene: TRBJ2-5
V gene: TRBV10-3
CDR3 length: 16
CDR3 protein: CAISESPSVQAETQYF

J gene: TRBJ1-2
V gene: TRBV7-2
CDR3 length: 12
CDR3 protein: CASSLNTGGYTF

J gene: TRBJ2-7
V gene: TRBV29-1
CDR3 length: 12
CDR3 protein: CSVAAGGVEQYF

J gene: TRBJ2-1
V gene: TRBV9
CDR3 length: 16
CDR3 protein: CASSKDLAGGYNEQFF

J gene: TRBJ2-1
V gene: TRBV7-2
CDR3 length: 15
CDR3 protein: CASSFLSGKINEQFF

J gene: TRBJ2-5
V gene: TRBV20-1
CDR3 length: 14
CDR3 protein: CSASRWGQGETQYF

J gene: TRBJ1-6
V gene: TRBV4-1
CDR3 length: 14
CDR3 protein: CASSRDRGNSPLHF

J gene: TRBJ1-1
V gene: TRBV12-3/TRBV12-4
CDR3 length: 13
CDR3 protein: CASRGGSRTEAFF

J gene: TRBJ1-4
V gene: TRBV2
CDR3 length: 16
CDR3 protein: CASSPDRVVTNEKLFF

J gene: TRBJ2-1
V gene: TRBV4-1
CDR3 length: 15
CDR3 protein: CASSQESLDYNEQFF

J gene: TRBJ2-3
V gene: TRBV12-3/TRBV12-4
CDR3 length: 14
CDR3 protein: CASSFLASTDTQYF

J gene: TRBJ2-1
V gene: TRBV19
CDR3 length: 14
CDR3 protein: CASSGRSSYNEQFF

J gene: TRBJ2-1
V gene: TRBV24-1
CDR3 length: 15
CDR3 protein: CATSDPLRGRYEQFF

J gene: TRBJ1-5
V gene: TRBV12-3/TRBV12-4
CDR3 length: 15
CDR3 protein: CASSLTGNRDQPQHF

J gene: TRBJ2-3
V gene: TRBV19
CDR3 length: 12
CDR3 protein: CATTGDTDTQYF

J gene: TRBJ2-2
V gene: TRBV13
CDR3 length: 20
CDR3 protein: CASSLGPGGLAARNTGELFF

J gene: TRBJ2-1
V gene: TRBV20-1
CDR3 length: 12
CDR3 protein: CSAPNRVDEQFF

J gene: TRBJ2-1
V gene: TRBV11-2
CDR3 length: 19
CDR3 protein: CASSLGTSGSILWWSEQFF

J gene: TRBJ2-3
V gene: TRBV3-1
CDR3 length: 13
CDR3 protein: CASSPGLRDTQYF

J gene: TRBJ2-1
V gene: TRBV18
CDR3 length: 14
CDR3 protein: CASSRSSSYNEQFF

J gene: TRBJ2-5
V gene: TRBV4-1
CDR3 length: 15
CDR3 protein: CASSQEATGMGTQYF